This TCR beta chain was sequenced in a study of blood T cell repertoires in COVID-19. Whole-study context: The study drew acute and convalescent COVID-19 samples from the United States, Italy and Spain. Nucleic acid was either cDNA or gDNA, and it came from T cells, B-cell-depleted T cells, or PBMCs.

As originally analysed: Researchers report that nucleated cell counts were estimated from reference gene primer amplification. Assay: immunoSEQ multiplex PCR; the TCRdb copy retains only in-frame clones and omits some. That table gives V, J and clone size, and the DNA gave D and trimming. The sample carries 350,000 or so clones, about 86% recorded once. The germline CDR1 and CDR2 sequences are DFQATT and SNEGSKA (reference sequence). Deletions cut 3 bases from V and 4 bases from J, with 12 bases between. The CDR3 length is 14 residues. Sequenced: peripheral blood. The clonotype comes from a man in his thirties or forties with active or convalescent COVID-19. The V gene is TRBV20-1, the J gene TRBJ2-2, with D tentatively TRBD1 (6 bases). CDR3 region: CSASSRTATGELFF. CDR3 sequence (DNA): TGCAGTGCTAGTTCCAGGACAGCCACCGGGGAGCTGTTTTTT.